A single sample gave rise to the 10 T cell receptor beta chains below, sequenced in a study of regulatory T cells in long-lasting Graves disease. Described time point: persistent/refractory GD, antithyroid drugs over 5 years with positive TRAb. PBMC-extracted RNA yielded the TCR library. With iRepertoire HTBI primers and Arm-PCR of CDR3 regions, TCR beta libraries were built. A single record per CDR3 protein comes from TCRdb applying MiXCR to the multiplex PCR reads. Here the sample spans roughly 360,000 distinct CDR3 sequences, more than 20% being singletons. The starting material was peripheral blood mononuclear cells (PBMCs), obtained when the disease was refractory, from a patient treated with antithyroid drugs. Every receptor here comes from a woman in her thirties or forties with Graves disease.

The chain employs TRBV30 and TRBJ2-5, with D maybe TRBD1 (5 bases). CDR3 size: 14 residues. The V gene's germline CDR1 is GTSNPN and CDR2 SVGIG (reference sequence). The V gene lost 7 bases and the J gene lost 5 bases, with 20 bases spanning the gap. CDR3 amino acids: CASSRPRAIETQYF. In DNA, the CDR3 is TGTGCCTCCTCTAGGCCCAGGGCGATTGAGACCCAGTACTTC. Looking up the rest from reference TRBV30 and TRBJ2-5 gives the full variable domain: SQTIHQWPATLVQPVGSPLSLECTVEGTSNPNLYWYRQAAGRGLQLLFYSVGIGQISSEVPQNLSASRPQDRQFILSSKKLLLSDSGFYLCASSRPRAIETQYFGPGTRLLVL.

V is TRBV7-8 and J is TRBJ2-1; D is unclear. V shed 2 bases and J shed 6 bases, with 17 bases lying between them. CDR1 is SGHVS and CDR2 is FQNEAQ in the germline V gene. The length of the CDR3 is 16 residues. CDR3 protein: CASSLRPFEYRNEQFF. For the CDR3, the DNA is TGTGCCAGCAGCTTACGGCCGTTCGAGTACCGCAATGAGCAGTTCTTC.

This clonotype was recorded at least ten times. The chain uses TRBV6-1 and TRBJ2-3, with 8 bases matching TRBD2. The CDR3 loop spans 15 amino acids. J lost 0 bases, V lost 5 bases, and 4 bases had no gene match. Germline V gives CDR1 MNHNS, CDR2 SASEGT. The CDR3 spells CASSRLAGSTDTQYF. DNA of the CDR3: TGTGCCAGCAGTAGGCTAGCGGGCAGCACAGATACGCAGTATTTT.

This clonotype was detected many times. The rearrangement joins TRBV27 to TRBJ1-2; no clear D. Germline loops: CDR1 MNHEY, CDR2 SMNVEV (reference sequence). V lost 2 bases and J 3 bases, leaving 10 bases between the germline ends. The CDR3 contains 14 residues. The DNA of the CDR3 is TGTGCCAGCAGTTTAGCACAGAACTACTATGGCTACACCTTC. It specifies CASSLAQNYYGYTF.

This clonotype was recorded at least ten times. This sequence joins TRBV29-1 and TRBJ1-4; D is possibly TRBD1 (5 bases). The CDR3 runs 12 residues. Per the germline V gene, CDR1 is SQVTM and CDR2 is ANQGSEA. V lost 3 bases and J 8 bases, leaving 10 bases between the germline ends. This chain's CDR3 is CSVDLGEEKLFF. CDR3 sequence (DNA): TGCAGCGTTGATCTGGGGGAGGAAAAACTGTTTTTT. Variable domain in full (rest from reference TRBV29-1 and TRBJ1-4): SAVISQKPSRDICQRGTSLTIQCQVDSQVTMMFWYRQQPGQSLTLIATANQGSEATYESGFVIDKFPISRPNLTFSTLTVSNMSPEDSSIYLCSVDLGEEKLFFGSGTQLSVL.

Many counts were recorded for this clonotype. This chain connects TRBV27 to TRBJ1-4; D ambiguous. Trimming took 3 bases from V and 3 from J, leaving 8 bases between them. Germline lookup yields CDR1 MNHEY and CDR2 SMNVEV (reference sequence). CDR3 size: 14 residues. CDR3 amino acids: CASSLDGANEKLFF. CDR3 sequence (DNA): TGTGCCAGCAGTTTGGACGGAGCTAATGAAAAACTGTTTTTT.

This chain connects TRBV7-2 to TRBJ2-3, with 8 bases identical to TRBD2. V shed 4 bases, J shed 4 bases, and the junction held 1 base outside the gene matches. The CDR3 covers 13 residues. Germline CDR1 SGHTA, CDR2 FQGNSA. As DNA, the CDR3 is TGTGCCAGCAGCTCAGCGGGGGCAGATACGCAGTATTTT. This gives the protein CASSSAGADTQYF.

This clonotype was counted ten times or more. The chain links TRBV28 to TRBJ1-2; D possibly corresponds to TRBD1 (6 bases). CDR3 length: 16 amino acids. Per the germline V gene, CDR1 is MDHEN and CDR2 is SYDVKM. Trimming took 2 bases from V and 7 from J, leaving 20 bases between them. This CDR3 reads CASSLVNGLAGAGYTF. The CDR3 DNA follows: TGTGCCAGCAGTTTAGTAAATGGATTGGCAGGGGCTGGCTACACCTTC.

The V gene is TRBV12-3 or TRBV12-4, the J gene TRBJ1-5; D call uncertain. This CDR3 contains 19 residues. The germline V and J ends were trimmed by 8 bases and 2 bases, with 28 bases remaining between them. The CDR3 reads CASLSSRLPTLVGNQPQHF. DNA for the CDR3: TGTGCCAGCCTCTCCTCTAGGCTCCCAACCCTCGTGGGCAATCAGCCCCAGCATTTT.

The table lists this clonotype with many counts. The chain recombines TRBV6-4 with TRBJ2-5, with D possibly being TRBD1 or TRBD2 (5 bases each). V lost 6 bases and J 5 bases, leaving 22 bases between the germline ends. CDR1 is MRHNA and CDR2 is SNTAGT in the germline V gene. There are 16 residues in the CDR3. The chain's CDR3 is CASSSIDSGAGETQYF. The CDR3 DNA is TGTGCCAGCAGCTCAATCGACTCCGGGGCCGGGGAGACCCAGTACTTC.